The 8 T cell receptor beta chains presented below share a single source sample, sequenced in a study of T-cell reconstitution after alpha-beta-depleted transplantation in children. It was with unique molecular identifiers that the TCRbeta library was prepared. TCRdb fed the PCR reads into MiXCR, producing one record per CDR3 protein. In the table there are about 70,000 distinct CDR3 sequences, approximately 10% of which are singletons. The sample was PBMCs, taken before TCRalphabeta/CD19-depleted stem cell transplant. The receptors derive from a boy between 5 and 17 years old with acute myeloid leukemia, due to receive a stem cell transplant.

This clonotype was detected ten times or more. This sequence joins TRBV5-6 and TRBJ1-5; D is uncertain. The CDR3 totals 13 residues. The V and J ends lost 4 bases and 4 bases respectively, with 9 bases between them. Germline CDR1 is SGHDT and CDR2 is YYEEEE. This chain's CDR3 is CASSPGFNQPQHF. The CDR3 DNA reads TGTGCCAGCAGCCCGGGGTTTAATCAGCCCCAGCATTTT.

In this sample, this clonotype turned up many times. The chain uses TRBV4-1 and TRBJ2-1; TRBD2 matches at 10 bases. The CDR3 length is 13 residues. V shed 7 bases, J shed 9 bases, and the junction held 6 bases outside the gene matches. CDR1 is MGHRA, CDR2 YSYEKL, per germline. The CDR3 loop reads CASKAGGSGEQFF. CDR3 nucleotides: TGCGCCAGCAAAGCGGGGGGGTCGGGTGAGCAGTTCTTC.

This clonotype has ten or more counts. The DNA of the CDR3 is TGCGCCAGCAGCCAGGTGTCCTACAATGAGCAGTTCTTC. Its translation is CASSQVSYNEQFF. V and J are TRBV5-1 and TRBJ2-1; the D is unclear. V lost 4 bases and J 1 base, leaving 6 bases between the germline ends. In germline, CDR1 is SGHRS, CDR2 YFSETQ. The CDR3 length is 13 residues. The variable domain in full, completed from reference TRBV5-1 and TRBJ2-1, reads KAGVTQTPRYLIKTRGQQVTLSCSPISGHRSVSWYQQTPGQGLQFLFEYFSETQRNKGNFPGRFSGRQFSNSRSEMNVSTLELGDSALYLCASSQVSYNEQFFGPGTRLTVL.

In this sample, this clonotype turned up many times. This chain links TRBV4-2 with TRBJ2-1; 8 positions match TRBD2. Per germline, CDR1 LGHNA and CDR2 YNFKEQ. V shed 1 base and J 2 bases; nucleotides not matched to a gene: 7. The length of the CDR3 is 17 residues. CDR3 in amino acids: CASSQVATGLAYNEQFF. DNA for the CDR3: TGTGCCAGCAGCCAAGTTGCCACGGGACTAGCCTACAATGAGCAGTTCTTC.

In its sample, this clonotype was seen many times. The rearrangement links TRBV4-1 to TRBJ1-2; 7 bases match TRBD1. Germline V gene data show CDR1 as MGHRA and CDR2 as YSYEKL. The CDR3 length is 15 residues. V lost 1 base to trimming and J lost 4 bases; unmatched junction nucleotides: 6. The CDR3 here is CASSQASDRAYGYTF. The CDR3 coding sequence is TGCGCCAGCAGCCAAGCCTCCGACAGGGCCTATGGCTACACCTTC.

This clonotype has a count of ten or more. The chain joins TRBV6-5 to TRBJ1-3; D is perhaps TRBD1 (5 bases). The CDR3 covers 13 residues. The germline gives CDR1 MNHEY, CDR2 SVGAGI. V was clipped by 2 bases and J by 7 bases, with 9 bases between them. The CDR3 loop reads CASSYRDFNTIYF. CDR3 coding DNA: TGTGCCAGCAGTTACAGGGACTTTAACACCATATATTTT.

This clonotype was counted ten times or more. V usage is TRBV20-1 and J usage is TRBJ2-7; tentative D call: TRBD1 (6 bases). V lost 1 base to trimming and J lost 5 bases, with 12 bases between them. The CDR3 totals 13 residues. CDR1 and CDR2 (germline): DFQATT, SNEGSKA (reference sequence). CDR3 region: CSARVSGQNEQYF. CDR3 bases: TGCAGTGCTAGAGTTTCCGGACAGAACGAGCAGTACTTC.

This clonotype was observed many times. The V call is TRBV9, the J call TRBJ1-5; D is uncertain. Germline V CDR1 and CDR2: SGDLS, YYNGEE. CDR3 length: 16 amino acids. Trimming left V 0 bases short and J 4 bases short, with 14 bases between. This CDR3 reads CASSVESGLPNQPQHF. The DNA of the CDR3 is TGTGCCAGCAGCGTAGAAAGTGGGCTTCCTAATCAGCCCCAGCATTTT.